The 32 T cell receptor beta chains listed next were all sequenced from one sample in a study of STAT5B mutations in CD4+ large granular lymphocyte leukemia. Using immunoSEQ multiplex PCR, the repertoire was profiled, and TCRdb retains in-frame clones only, with some absent. The profile shows about 35,000 clones, 68% of them singletons. Sequenced sample: CD4+ T cells from blood buffy coats. These receptors were collected from a human donor in good health.

This clone was seen just once. The genes are TRBV7-9 and TRBJ2-7; D not resolved. Germline lookup yields CDR1 SEHNR and CDR2 FQNEAQ (reference sequence). The CDR3 loop spans 13 amino acids. V shed 1 base and J shed 6 bases, with 10 bases lying between them. The CDR3 bases are TGTGCCAGCAGCTTAGTTGGCCCGGCCGAGCAGTACTTC. It specifies CASSLVGPAEQYF.

The V and J genes are TRBV19 and TRBJ1-3; a possible D gene is TRBD1 (5 bases). The CDR3 is 15 residues long. V lost 7 bases, J lost 0 bases, and 13 bases lay in between. Germline V gene data show CDR1 as LNHDA and CDR2 as SQIVND (reference sequence). CDR3 sequence (DNA): TGTGCCAGTAAAGAGGAGGGGAGCTCTGGAAACACCATATATTTT. Protein product: CASKEEGSSGNTIYF.

This chain joins TRBV11-3 and TRBJ2-1; D is perhaps TRBD2 (5 bases). Germline V gives CDR1 SGHNT, CDR2 YENEEA. The CDR3 extends over 17 amino acids. The V gene lost 1 base and the J gene lost 0 bases, with 13 bases spanning the gap. The CDR3 sequence: CASSLGTGVNSYNEQFF. The CDR3 DNA follows: TGTGCCAGCAGCTTAGGGACCGGGGTTAACTCCTACAATGAGCAGTTCTTC. Using reference TRBV11-3 and TRBJ2-1 for the parts outside the CDR3, the full variable domain is EAGVVQSPRYKIIEKKQPVAFWCNPISGHNTLYWYLQNLGQGPELLIRYENEEAVDDSQLPKDRFSAERLKGVDSTLKIQPAELGDSAVYLCASSLGTGVNSYNEQFFGPGTRLTVL.

This clone appeared a few times. CDR3 protein: CAISETRGQGINQPQHF. In DNA form, the CDR3 reads TGTGCCATCAGTGAGACACGGGGACAGGGGATCAATCAGCCCCAGCATTTT. The rearrangement uses TRBV10-3 and TRBJ1-5; 10 positions match TRBD1. J gave up 3 bases and V 2 bases, and 7 bases lay outside the gene matches. CDR1 ENHRY and CDR2 SYGVKD come from the germline V gene. The CDR3 length is 17 residues.

This chain connects TRBV18 to TRBJ2-1; TRBD2 matches 14 bases. CDR1 and CDR2 from the germline V gene are KGHSH and LQKENI. V was pared by 3 bases and J by 6 bases, with 1 base of the junction left unmatched. The CDR3 loop spans 15 amino acids. The CDR3 protein is CASSPGLAGGNEQFF. In DNA, the CDR3 is TGTGCCAGCTCACCTGGACTAGCGGGGGGCAATGAGCAGTTCTTC.

This clone was found a few times. The CDR3 DNA is TGTGCCATCAGTGATACTAGGACAGGGGAGACTGAAGCTTTCTTT. It encodes CAISDTRTGETEAFF. The V gene is TRBV10-3, the J gene TRBJ1-1; 9 bases agree with TRBD1. Germline V gene data show CDR1 as ENHRY and CDR2 as SYGVKD. Unmatched junction bases numbered 7, after V lost 3 bases and J lost 5 bases. The CDR3 consists of 15 residues.

This sequence joins TRBV7-6 and TRBJ2-5, with D hard to call. This CDR3 is built from 12 residues. The V end lost 6 bases, the J end lost 0 bases, and 5 bases lay between the germline ends. Germline loops: CDR1 SGHVS, CDR2 FNYEAQ. The CDR3 region is CASSPHQETQYF. Here the CDR3 DNA reads TGTGCCAGCAGTCCCCACCAAGAGACCCAGTACTTC.

The J gene is TRBJ1-3, the V gene TRBV10-3; no definite D call. Germline lookup yields CDR1 ENHRY and CDR2 SYGVKD. This CDR3 contains 18 residues. With 10 bases removed from V and 0 bases from J, the gap between germline ends came to 25 bases. The CDR3 nucleotides are TGTGCCAGCGCAGAAGACGGAGTATTACTACTCTCTGGAAACACCATATATTTT. Its translation is CASAEDGVLLLSGNTIYF.

This chain links TRBV12-5 with TRBJ2-3; D uncertain. V lost 2 bases, J lost 2 bases, and 5 bases lay in between. Germline CDR1 is LGHNT and CDR2 is FRNRAP. The CDR3 has 13 amino acids. Here the CDR3 reads CASGLTTTDTQYF. In nucleotides, the CDR3 is TGTGCTAGTGGTTTGACCACCACAGATACGCAGTATTTT.

The CDR3 DNA is TGTGCCAGCAGCTTAATGTTAAGCTCCTACGAGCAGTACTTC. Its translation is CASSLMLSSYEQYF. The genes are TRBV7-8 and TRBJ2-7; no definite D call. This CDR3 contains 14 residues. V shed 2 bases and J shed 0 bases, with 8 bases lying between them. Germline assignment: CDR1 SGHVS and CDR2 FQNEAQ.

The chain recombines TRBV11-2 with TRBJ1-2, with D hard to call. The length of the CDR3 is 16 residues. The germline CDR1 and CDR2 sequences are SGHAT and FQNNGV. V lost 6 bases and J 8 bases, leaving 25 bases between the germline ends. The CDR3 sequence: CASRPILGRNGSGYTF. Written as DNA, the CDR3 is TGTGCCAGCAGGCCAATCCTGGGGAGGAATGGAAGCGGCTACACCTTC.

V usage is TRBV2 and J usage is TRBJ1-2; D is ambiguous. V was pared by 7 bases and J by 2 bases, with 14 bases between. CDR3 size: 14 residues. Germline values: CDR1 SNHLY, CDR2 FYNNEI. CDR3 protein: CASNQGRPNYGYTF. The CDR3, as DNA: TGTGCCAGCAACCAAGGGCGTCCGAACTATGGCTACACCTTC.

This sequence joins TRBV18 and TRBJ1-3; 8 positions agree with TRBD1. After removal of 3 bases from V and 0 bases from J, the junction contained 7 bases not matched to a gene. CDR3 length: 17 amino acids. Germline CDR1 is KGHSH and CDR2 is LQKENI. Here the CDR3 reads CASSPTGEGGSGNTIYF. As DNA, the CDR3 is TGTGCCAGCTCACCGACAGGGGAGGGAGGCTCTGGAAACACCATATATTTT.

The table lists this clone with a count of one. The chain recombines TRBV6-5 with TRBJ2-2; no reliable D call. From germline, CDR1 is MNHEY and CDR2 SVGAGI. The length of the CDR3 is 13 residues. Trimming took 7 bases from V and 1 from J, leaving 7 bases between them. The CDR3 DNA follows: TGTGCCAGCAATGTCAGGAACACCGGGGAGCTGTTTTTT. Translated: CASNVRNTGELFF.

This clone was picked up a small number of times. The V and J genes are TRBV5-1 and TRBJ1-1; D is perhaps TRBD1 (6 bases). Germline V CDR1 and CDR2: SGHRS, YFSETQ. The CDR3 has 14 residues. V was clipped by 3 bases and J by 1 base, with 10 bases between them. The chain's CDR3 is CASSSDRRNTEAFF. Here the CDR3 DNA reads TGCGCCAGCAGCTCAGACAGGAGGAACACTGAAGCTTTCTTT.

This rearrangement joins TRBV2 to TRBJ1-1, with unresolved D. The length of the CDR3 is 13 residues. Germline loops: CDR1 SNHLY, CDR2 FYNNEI. The ends were cut back, 6 bases at V and 1 base at J, with 9 bases in the middle. This CDR3 reads CASRAQWNTEAFF. The CDR3 coding sequence is TGTGCCAGCAGGGCACAGTGGAACACTGAAGCTTTCTTT. Looking up the rest from reference TRBV2 and TRBJ1-1 gives the full variable domain: EPEVTQTPSHQVTQMGQEVILRCVPISNHLYFYWYRQILGQKVEFLVSFYNNEISEKSEIFDDQFSVERPDGSNFTLKIRSTKLEDSAMYFCASRAQWNTEAFFGQGTRLTVV.

CDR3 region: CASSDDRVGPPNYGYTF. As DNA, the CDR3 is TGCGCCAGCAGTGACGACAGGGTAGGACCTCCTAACTATGGCTACACCTTC. The gene calls are TRBV10-2 and TRBJ1-2; 7 bases are a match to TRBD1. Germline CDR1 WSHSY, CDR2 SAAADI. This CDR3 contains 17 residues. V shed 3 bases and J 0 bases; nucleotides not matched to a gene: 10.

The rearrangement uses TRBV5-1 and TRBJ2-5, with a weak D call TRBD1 (5 bases). Germline assignment: CDR1 SGHRS and CDR2 YFSETQ. The CDR3 sequence is 14 residues long. Trimming removed 3 bases from V and 5 bases from J, with 14 bases in between. In DNA form, the CDR3 reads TGCGCCAGCAGCTCCACAGGAGCCCAGGAGACCCAGTACTTC. Its protein product is CASSSTGAQETQYF.

This clone was seen just once. CDR3 sequence (DNA): TGTGCCAGCACCCTAAACTACGAGCAGTACTTC. This sequence encodes CASTLNYEQYF. This sequence joins TRBV28 and TRBJ2-5; D gene ambiguous. Near its end, the DNA agrees better with TRBJ2-7, so the J call may be wrong. This CDR3 has 11 amino acids. CDR1 MDHEN and CDR2 SYDVKM come from the germline V gene.

The chain has TRBV5-1 and TRBJ2-7; 9 bases match TRBD1. CDR3 size: 15 residues. CDR1 is SGHRS and CDR2 is YFSETQ in the germline V gene. Unmatched junction bases numbered 10, after V lost 2 bases and J lost 7 bases. This CDR3 reads CASSLGTGISSEQYF. CDR3 DNA: TGCGCCAGCAGCTTAGGGACAGGGATTTCGTCTGAGCAGTACTTC.

The V gene is TRBV10-2, the J gene TRBJ2-1; no clear D. Germline CDR1 reads WSHSY; CDR2 reads SAAADI. The CDR3 is made up of 15 amino acids. Trimming removed 2 bases at V and 0 bases at J, with 8 bases between. CDR3 nucleotides: TGCGCCAGCAGTGAGGATAGGAGCTCCTACAATGAGCAGTTCTTC. It yields the protein CASSEDRSSYNEQFF.

CDR3 sequence (DNA): TGTGCCAGCAGTGCTAGGCGGGGGGCCGAGTCCGAGCAGTACTTC. Translating it yields CASSARRGAESEQYF. The chain carries TRBV6-1 and TRBJ2-7; 8 bases fit TRBD2. The ends lost 4 bases at V and 6 bases at J; junction bases unmatched: 11. The CDR3 has 15 residues. CDR1 MNHNS and CDR2 SASEGT come from the germline V gene.

The rearrangement links TRBV7-6 to TRBJ2-7, with 8 bases identical to TRBD1. The junction had 3 bases not matched to a gene; V was cut back by 4 bases and J by 1 base. This CDR3 spans 14 amino acids. Germline CDR1 reads SGHVS; CDR2 reads FNYEAQ. The CDR3 here is CASSWTGSSYEQYF. CDR3 DNA: TGTGCCAGCAGCTGGACAGGGTCATCCTACGAGCAGTACTTC.

V and J are TRBV11-3 and TRBJ2-5; possibly TRBD2 for D (5 bases). From germline, CDR1 is SGHNT and CDR2 YENEEA. The V end was cut by 5 bases, the J end by 2 bases, with 9 bases between. The CDR3 is 13 amino acids. For the CDR3, the DNA is TGTGCCAGCAGCCCCAGGACTCAAGAGACCCAGTACTTC. It yields the protein CASSPRTQETQYF.

This clone was picked up a small number of times. This chain connects TRBV29-1 to TRBJ1-5; possible D gene TRBD1, 5 bases. The CDR3 sequence is 14 residues long. Germline CDR1 reads SQVTM; CDR2 reads ANQGSEA. V dropped 6 bases and J dropped 4 bases, with 16 bases sitting between them. CDR3 in DNA: TGCAGCGTAGCCTCCGGGACTCTTAATCAGCCCCAGCATTTT. Its translation is CSVASGTLNQPQHF.

This chain links TRBV19 with TRBJ1-5, with a possible D match to TRBD1 (5 bases). The germline gives CDR1 LNHDA, CDR2 SQIVND (reference sequence). The CDR3 covers 16 residues. Deletions cut 4 bases from V and 2 bases from J, with 15 bases between. CDR3 bases: TGTGCCAGTAGTAAAGACAGCCGTGGGGGCAATCAGCCCCAGCATTTT. Translated: CASSKDSRGGNQPQHF.

V and J are TRBV5-1 and TRBJ2-7; 9 nucleotides match TRBD2. J gave up 2 bases and V 4 bases, and 10 bases lay outside the gene matches. The CDR3 consists of 16 residues. In germline, CDR1 is SGHRS, CDR2 YFSETQ. CDR3 nucleotides: TGCGCCAGCAGCCCCCTCGTGGGCGGGGGGGCCTACGAGCAGTACTTC. It translates to CASSPLVGGGAYEQYF.

The chain carries TRBV2 and TRBJ1-4, with D possibly matching TRBD1 (6 bases). The CDR3 length is 14 residues. With 6 bases removed from V and 3 bases from J, the gap between germline ends came to 11 bases. Germline-derived CDR1 and CDR2 are SNHLY and FYNNEI. The CDR3 bases are TGTGCCAGCAGCGCACAGGGTCCTAATGAAAAACTGTTTTTT. Encoded protein: CASSAQGPNEKLFF.

The chain uses TRBV7-8 and TRBJ1-4, with 9 positions matching TRBD1. The CDR3 contains 17 residues. Trimming cost V 7 bases and J 1 base; bases outside gene matches: 10. Germline CDR1 is SGHVS and CDR2 is FQNEAQ. The CDR3 DNA follows: TGTGCCAGCACCGCGACCGGGACAGGGAGAACTAATGAAAAACTGTTTTTT. It yields the protein CASTATGTGRTNEKLFF.

The J gene is TRBJ1-2, the V gene TRBV19; a possible D gene is TRBD1 (5 bases). From germline, CDR1 is LNHDA and CDR2 SQIVND (reference sequence). V was cut by 5 bases and J by 5 bases, with 15 bases left in between. The CDR3 is 14 amino acids. In nucleotides, the CDR3 is TGTGCCAGTAGTCCCGGGACGTCTCCGTATGGCTACACCTTC. It yields the protein CASSPGTSPYGYTF.

This clone was observed a handful of times. The V call is TRBV19, the J call TRBJ1-2, with 8 bases matching TRBD1. CDR1 is LNHDA and CDR2 is SQIVND in the germline V gene (reference sequence). This CDR3 comprises 16 residues. Unmatched junction bases numbered 10, after V lost 3 bases and J lost 4 bases. This chain's CDR3 is CASSILGQGEGYGYTF. CDR3 nucleotides: TGTGCCAGTAGTATTCTAGGACAGGGAGAAGGCTATGGCTACACCTTC.

The J gene is TRBJ1-2, the V gene TRBV28; TRBD1 matches at 10 bases. V was clipped by 2 bases and J by 5 bases; unmatched bases: 8. Looked up from germline, CDR1 is MDHEN and CDR2 is SYDVKM. The CDR3 runs to 16 residues. The CDR3 DNA reads TGTGCCAGCAGTTTAGACGCCCAGGGACAGGGGTATGGCTACACCTTC. It codes for CASSLDAQGQGYGYTF.